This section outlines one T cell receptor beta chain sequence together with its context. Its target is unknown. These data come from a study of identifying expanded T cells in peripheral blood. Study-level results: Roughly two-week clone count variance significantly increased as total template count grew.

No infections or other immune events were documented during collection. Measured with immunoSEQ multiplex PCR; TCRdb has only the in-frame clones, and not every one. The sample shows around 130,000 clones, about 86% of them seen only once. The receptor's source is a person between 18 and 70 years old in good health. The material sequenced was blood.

CDR3: CASSLAGGSSYNEQFF. In nucleotides, the CDR3 is TGTGCCAGCAGTTTAGCGGGAGGGAGCTCCTACAATGAGCAGTTCTTC. The chain joins TRBV28 to TRBJ2-1; 9 bases match TRBD2. The CDR3 length is 16 residues. V shed 2 bases, J shed 0 bases, and the junction held 2 bases outside the gene matches. CDR1 and CDR2 from the germline V gene are MDHEN and SYDVKM.